These 32 T cell receptor beta chains originate from one sample sequenced in a study of regulatory T cells in long-lasting Graves disease. Both iRepertoire HTBI primers and Arm-PCR of CDR3 regions were used to build the TCR beta libraries. A single record per CDR3 protein comes from TCRdb applying MiXCR to the multiplex PCR reads. Here the sample spans about 210,000 distinct CDR3 sequences, roughly 20% being singletons. Specified time point: newly diagnosed GD, antithyroid drugs for less than 3 months. Scientists built the TCR library using RNA that was extracted from PBMCs. The data were also submitted as part of a second study, on T cells in Graves' hyperthyroidism and ophthalmopathy.

Here the sequenced sample was peripheral blood mononuclear cells (PBMCs), taken at new diagnosis, from a patient treated with antithyroid drugs. Every receptor here comes from a young woman with Graves disease.

The chain joins TRBV29-1 to TRBJ2-5; 7 nucleotides match TRBD1. The V segment lost 2 bases and the J segment 4 bases; nucleotides outside the gene matches: 4. The CDR3 has 13 amino acids. In germline, CDR1 is SQVTM, CDR2 ANQGSEA. CDR3 sequence: CSVEKQGLETQYF. The CDR3 DNA sequence: TGCAGCGTTGAAAAACAGGGGCTAGAGACCCAGTACTTC.

The sample holds many counts of this clonotype. The CDR3 region has the DNA TGTGCCAGCAGCAACCGGACCCGGAACACTGAAGCTTTCTTT. Translation: CASSNRTRNTEAFF. The V call is TRBV11-2, the J call TRBJ1-1; D gene ambiguous. Germline values: CDR1 SGHAT, CDR2 FQNNGV. V was trimmed by 5 bases and J by 1 base, leaving 11 bases between them. The CDR3 has 14 amino acids.

This clonotype was detected many times. The V and J genes are TRBV6-1 and TRBJ2-7, with 11 positions matching TRBD2. V was clipped by 8 bases and J by 2 bases; unmatched bases: 5. Germline V gene data show CDR1 as MNHNS and CDR2 as SASEGT. This CDR3 comprises 14 residues. The CDR3 region is CASGNSGGAYEQYF. In DNA form, the CDR3 reads TGTGCCAGCGGCAATAGCGGGGGGGCCTACGAGCAGTACTTC.

This clonotype occurred a few times. The chain is built from TRBV28 and TRBJ1-1; 12 bases are a match to TRBD1. J lost 5 bases, V lost 2 bases, and 6 bases had no gene match. Germline loops: CDR1 MDHEN, CDR2 SYDVKM. CDR3 length equals 16 residues. CDR3 region: CASSLRDRGLDTEAFF. CDR3 coding DNA: TGTGCCAGCAGTTTAAGGGACAGGGGGCTGGATACTGAAGCTTTCTTT. The full variable domain, rest sourced from reference TRBV28 and TRBJ1-1, is DVKVTQSSRYLVKRTGEKVFLECVQDMDHENMFWYRQDPGLGLRLIYFSYDVKMKEKGDIPEGYSVSREKKERFSLILESASTNQTSMYLCASSLRDRGLDTEAFFGQGTRLTVV.

This chain joins TRBV6-9 and TRBJ2-7; D perhaps matches TRBD2 (7 bases). This CDR3 is 16 amino acids long. The V gene lost 3 bases and the J gene lost 0 bases, with 15 bases spanning the gap. Germline V CDR1 and CDR2: MNHGY, SVAAGI. This CDR3 is CASSYREGVSSYEQYF. DNA of the CDR3: TGTGCCAGCAGTTACAGGGAGGGGGTTAGCTCCTACGAGCAGTACTTC.

In this sample, this clonotype turned up a few times. This chain joins TRBV5-6 and TRBJ2-7, with D maybe TRBD1 (5 bases). This CDR3 has 14 residues. Trimming shortened V by 3 bases and J by 2 bases, and 12 bases separated the two germline ends. CDR1 and CDR2 (germline): SGHDT, YYEEEE. CDR3 sequence: CASSSPTAPYEQYF. The CDR3 DNA sequence: TGTGCCAGCAGCTCCCCGACAGCCCCCTACGAGCAGTACTTC.

This clonotype was observed many times. The genes are TRBV6-2 or TRBV6-3 and TRBJ2-2; TRBD2 might be the D (6 bases). V was trimmed by 0 bases and J by 6 bases, leaving 8 bases between them. Germline CDR1 reads MNHEY; CDR2 reads SVGEGT. The CDR3 runs 14 residues. CDR3 bases: TGTGCCAGCAGTTACTCCAGGGACTCCGGGGAGCTGTTTTTT. It yields the protein CASSYSRDSGELFF.

In its sample, this clonotype was seen many times. The chain employs TRBV4-1 and TRBJ1-4, with a possible D match to TRBD1 (5 bases). Trimming took 3 bases from V and 7 from J, leaving 12 bases between them. Germline V CDR1 and CDR2: MGHRA, YSYEKL. This CDR3 has 14 residues. This CDR3 is CASSQSGVGEKLFF. The CDR3 DNA reads as TGCGCCAGCAGCCAGTCGGGGGTGGGTGAAAAACTGTTTTTT.

In its sample, this clonotype was seen many times. Mismatch with germline at one junction end may stem from a read error. The chain recombines TRBV12-3 or TRBV12-4 with TRBJ1-2; possibly TRBD1 for D (5 bases). This CDR3 region has 17 residues. The CDR3 reads CASSIAGTAFRDYGYTF. The CDR3 coding sequence is TGTGCCAGCAGTATAGCCGGGACGGCTTTCCGGGACTATGGCTACACCTTC.

This clonotype was seen more than once but under ten times. Because it lacks the conserved phenylalanine or tryptophan at the end, this CDR3 is likely a read error. This sequence joins TRBV12-3 or TRBV12-4 and TRBJ1-1; TRBD1 might be the D (5 bases). Between the trimmed V and J ends, which lost 3 bases and 1 base, there was a span of 6 bases. The CDR3 runs 13 residues. CDR3 region: CASSFGGNTEAFL. DNA of the CDR3: TGTGCCAGCAGTTTCGGGGGGAACACTGAAGCTTTCCTT.

The V call is TRBV29-1, the J call TRBJ1-6; possible D gene TRBD1, 6 bases. With 4 bases removed from V and 7 bases from J, the gap between germline ends came to 14 bases. The CDR3 loop spans 14 amino acids. Germline V gene lookup returns CDR1 SQVTM and CDR2 ANQGSEA. The CDR3 loop reads CSVGFGQGNSPLHF. In DNA form, the CDR3 reads TGCAGCGTTGGATTCGGTCAGGGGAATTCACCCCTCCACTTT.

The genes are TRBV12-3 or TRBV12-4 and TRBJ1-4; 8 bases fit TRBD1. The CDR3 is 14 amino acids. V lost 7 bases to trimming and J lost 10 bases; unmatched junction nucleotides: 11. The CDR3 nucleotides are TGTGCCAGCACCCCATCAGGGGGCGAAGGAAAACTGTTTTTT. This codes for CASTPSGGEGKLFF.

V gene TRBV11-2 combines with J gene TRBJ2-1, with D perhaps given as TRBD1 or TRBD2 (5 bases each). The CDR3 runs to 16 residues. The germline V gene has CDR1 SGHAT and CDR2 FQNNGV. Trimming took off 1 base at V and 3 bases at J, with 13 bases between the two ends. CDR3 nucleotide sequence: TGTGCCAGCAGCTTAGCTTGGGACGGATTCTACAATGAGCAGTTCTTC. It codes for CASSLAWDGFYNEQFF.

This clonotype has ten or more counts. The gene calls are TRBV20-1 and TRBJ2-2; tentative D call: TRBD1 (6 bases). The V gene lost 5 bases and the J gene lost 4 bases, with 14 bases spanning the gap. This CDR3 region has 14 residues. From germline, CDR1 is DFQATT and CDR2 SNEGSKA (reference sequence). The CDR3 DNA reads as TGCAGTGCTCAAAGGGCAGGGGTCACCGGGGAGCTGTTTTTT. The encoded protein is CSAQRAGVTGELFF.

This clonotype occurred many times. Its ends do not fully match the called genes, so a read error is possible. The CDR3 protein is CALRQDSRNTIYF. In DNA, the CDR3 is TGTGCCTTGAGACAGGACTCTAGAAACACCATATATTTT. The chain carries TRBV30 and TRBJ1-3; the D gene is possibly TRBD1 (6 bases). Looked up from germline, CDR1 is GTSNPN and CDR2 is SVGIG (reference sequence). The CDR3 consists of 13 residues. The variable domain in full, completed from reference TRBV30 and TRBJ1-3, reads SQTIHQWPATLVQPVGSPLSLECTVEGTSNPNLYWYRQAAGRGLQLLFYSVGIGQISSEVPQNLSASRPQDRQFILSSKKLLLSDSGFYLCALRQDSRNTIYFGEGSWLTVV.

Many counts were recorded for this clonotype. The chain employs TRBV15 and TRBJ2-1; 8 bases map to TRBD1. Germline CDR1 reads LNHNV; CDR2 reads YYDKDF (reference sequence). The CDR3 consists of 17 residues. Trimming removed 5 bases from V and 3 bases from J; junction bases left unmatched: 12. The DNA for the CDR3 is TGTGCCACCAGCCGACCACCTGGACAGGGCCTCTACAATGAGCAGTTCTTC. Translation: CATSRPPGQGLYNEQFF.

This clonotype came up once. The chain uses TRBV7-9 and TRBJ1-1; no definite D call. The ends were cut back, 7 bases at V and 1 base at J, with 13 bases in the middle. Germline values: CDR1 SEHNR, CDR2 FQNEAQ (reference sequence). The CDR3 runs 14 residues. CDR3 sequence: CASISGQENTEAFF. DNA for the CDR3: TGTGCCAGCATATCAGGCCAAGAGAACACTGAAGCTTTCTTT.

This clonotype was detected many times. The chain has TRBV5-6 and TRBJ1-1, with TRBD1 identical over 9 bases. This CDR3 comprises 14 residues. The V gene's germline CDR1 is SGHDT and CDR2 YYEEEE. The trim removed 1 base at V and 5 bases at J, leaving 3 bases unmatched. The CDR3 reads CASSLNRGQTEAFF. The DNA for the CDR3 is TGTGCCAGCAGCTTGAACAGGGGGCAAACTGAAGCTTTCTTT.

This clonotype was counted ten times or more. This chain uses TRBV2 with TRBJ1-4; the D gene is possibly TRBD1 (5 bases). Trimming pared 6 bases from V and 8 bases from J, leaving 16 bases between. This CDR3 spans 14 amino acids. Per germline, CDR1 SNHLY and CDR2 FYNNEI. In DNA form, the CDR3 reads TGTGCCAGCAGGGGTAGTAGGGGTCGAGAAAAACTGTTTTTT. As protein: CASRGSRGREKLFF.

Ten or more counts support this clonotype. The chain employs TRBV7-2 and TRBJ1-5; no definite D call. V dropped 5 bases and J dropped 3 bases, with 8 bases sitting between them. Germline V CDR1 and CDR2: SGHTA, FQGNSA. This CDR3 region has 13 residues. The chain's CDR3 is CASSMTFNQPQHF. The CDR3 nucleotides read TGTGCCAGCAGCATGACCTTCAATCAGCCCCAGCATTTT. Full variable domain (rest looked up from reference TRBV7-2 and TRBJ1-5): GAGVSQSPSNKVTEKGKDVELRCDPISGHTALYWYRQSLGQGLEFLIYFQGNSAPDKSGLPSDRFSAERTGGSVSTLTIQRTQQEDSAVYLCASSMTFNQPQHFGDGTRLSIL.

This clonotype was seen ten or more times. The rearrangement links TRBV3-1 to TRBJ2-5; 10 bases are shared with TRBD1. V lost 1 base and J lost 3; bases outside the gene matches: 8. Germline values: CDR1 LGHDT, CDR2 YNNKEL (reference sequence). The CDR3 has 17 residues. This CDR3 reads CASSQVGGDRGEETQYF. The CDR3 DNA reads as TGTGCCAGCAGCCAAGTTGGGGGGGACAGGGGCGAAGAGACCCAGTACTTC.

As concerns this clonotype: This probably arose from a read error, given a far larger clone one base away. The conserved phenylalanine or tryptophan is not found at the CDR3 terminus, so this likely reflects a read error. The chain combines TRBV3-1 with TRBJ2-1; 13 bases fit TRBD2. The CDR3 runs 19 residues. Per germline, CDR1 LGHDT and CDR2 YNNKEL (reference sequence). The V and J ends lost 5 bases and 4 bases, in that order; junction bases with no gene match: 14. The CDR3 DNA follows: TGTGCCAGCAGCTTACGGGGACTAGCGGGACTAGGGGGATACAATGAGCAGTTCTCC. Its protein is CASSLRGLAGLGGYNEQFS.

This clonotype was seen many times. The chain recombines TRBV28 with TRBJ1-2, with 10 bases identical to TRBD1. There are 14 residues in the CDR3. Germline loops: CDR1 MDHEN, CDR2 SYDVKM. J was trimmed by 7 bases and V by 6 bases; bases with no gene match: 8. The CDR3 nucleotides are TGTGCCAGCAGAACCCCCGGGACAGGGGTTGGCTACACCTTC. Protein: CASRTPGTGVGYTF.

This clonotype was recorded many times. The chain uses TRBV20-1 and TRBJ1-1; D not certain. The CDR3 sequence is 13 residues long. CDR1 is DFQATT, CDR2 SNEGSKA, per germline (reference sequence). The V and J ends lost 0 bases and 6 bases respectively, with 11 bases between them. The CDR3 here is CSARDVVRAEAFF. As DNA, the CDR3 is TGCAGTGCTAGAGATGTGGTCCGGGCTGAAGCTTTCTTT.

This clonotype was detected only once. A read error may explain this, as a much larger clone is one base away. The CDR3 coding sequence is TGTGCCAGCAGTGAACTCCCGGGGGCTGGCACTGAAGCTTTCTTT. This translates into CASSELPGAGTEAFF. The chain links TRBV25-1 to TRBJ1-1; maybe TRBD1 (6 bases). This CDR3 comprises 15 residues. V was pared by 2 bases and J by 4 bases, with 14 bases between. Germline V gene lookup returns CDR1 MGHDK and CDR2 SYGVNS.

The J gene is TRBJ2-7, the V gene TRBV13, with TRBD1 as a possible D gene (6 bases). V shed 0 bases and J shed 2 bases, with 8 bases lying between them. The CDR3 sequence is 14 residues long. Germline lookup yields CDR1 PRHDT and CDR2 FYEKMQ (reference sequence). CDR3 loop: CASSLGDSAYEQYF. The CDR3 bases are TGTGCCAGCAGCTTAGGGGACAGTGCCTACGAGCAGTACTTC. The entire variable domain, with the rest obtained from reference TRBV13 and TRBJ2-7, is as follows: AAGVIQSPRHLIKEKRETATLKCYPIPRHDTVYWYQQGPGQDPQFLISFYEKMQSDKGSIPDRFSAQQFSDYHSELNMSSLELGDSALYFCASSLGDSAYEQYFGPGTRLTVT.

V gene TRBV6-9 combines with J gene TRBJ2-1, with D unresolved. V shed 3 bases and J shed 9 bases, with 9 bases lying between them. CDR1 and CDR2 from the germline V gene are MNHGY and SVAAGI. This CDR3 is built from 12 residues. CDR3 nucleotides: TGTGCCAGCAGTTACTCGAAGGGTGAGCAGTTCTTC. Amino acid sequence: CASSYSKGEQFF.

This clonotype has a count of ten or more. The chain has TRBV28 and TRBJ1-2; D may be TRBD1 (5 bases). Germline V gene data show CDR1 as MDHEN and CDR2 as SYDVKM. This CDR3 is built from 13 residues. V lost 6 bases and J 7 bases, leaving 15 bases between the germline ends. As DNA, the CDR3 is TGTGCCAGCAGCCGTGACAGCCTCTCTGGCTACACCTTC. Translated: CASSRDSLSGYTF.

The chain recombines TRBV27 with TRBJ1-1, with 9 positions matching TRBD1. CDR1 and CDR2 from the germline V gene are MNHEY and SMNVEV (reference sequence). The CDR3 contains 15 residues. V was pared by 5 bases and J by 4 bases, with 8 bases of the junction left unmatched. The CDR3 loop is CASSPTGGGGTEAFF. The CDR3 bases are TGTGCCAGCAGTCCTACAGGGGGCGGAGGCACTGAAGCTTTCTTT.

The genes are TRBV11-1 and TRBJ1-1; D might be TRBD1 (6 bases). V was pared by 1 base and J by 6 bases, with 6 bases between. The CDR3 is made up of 12 amino acids. Germline V gene lookup returns CDR1 SGHAT and CDR2 FQDESV (reference sequence). Here the CDR3 reads CASSLGTAEAFF. CDR3 bases: TGTGCCAGCAGCTTAGGGACAGCTGAAGCTTTCTTT.

The sample holds a few counts of this clonotype. Being one base from a much bigger clone, this may be a read error. Here the CDR3 omits its conserved ending phenylalanine or tryptophan, so a read error is the likely source. This rearrangement joins TRBV19 to TRBJ1-1; no clear D. Germline lookup yields CDR1 LNHDA and CDR2 SQIVND (reference sequence). The germline V and J ends were trimmed by 7 bases and 3 bases, with 15 bases remaining between them. CDR3 size: 14 residues. This chain's CDR3 is CASNDNWLDTEAFS. CDR3 bases: TGTGCCAGTAATGACAACTGGTTAGACACTGAAGCTTTCTCT.

This clonotype was observed at least ten times. The chain joins TRBV3-1 to TRBJ2-5; D not certain. There are 15 residues in the CDR3. In germline, CDR1 is LGHDT, CDR2 YNNKEL (reference sequence). V lost 2 bases and J lost 3, with 13 bases in between. The CDR3 DNA reads as TGTGCCAGCAGCCAACGTCGGGCAGGTAAAGAGACCCAGTACTTC. It encodes CASSQRRAGKETQYF.